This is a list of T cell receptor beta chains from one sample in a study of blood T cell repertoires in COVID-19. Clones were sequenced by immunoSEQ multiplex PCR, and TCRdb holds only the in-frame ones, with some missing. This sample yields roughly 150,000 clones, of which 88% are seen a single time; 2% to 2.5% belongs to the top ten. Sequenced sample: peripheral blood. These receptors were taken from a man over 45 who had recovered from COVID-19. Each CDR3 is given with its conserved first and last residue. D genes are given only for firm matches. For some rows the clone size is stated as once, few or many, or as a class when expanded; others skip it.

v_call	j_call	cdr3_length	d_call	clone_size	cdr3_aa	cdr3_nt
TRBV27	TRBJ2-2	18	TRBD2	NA	CASSPALAGGPGTGELFF	TGTGCCAGCAGTCCCGCACTAGCGGGAGGGCCAGGCACCGGGGAGCTGTTTTTT
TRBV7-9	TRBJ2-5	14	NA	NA	CASSFEGTREIQYF	TGTGCCAGCAGCTTCGAGGGCACGAGGGAGATCCAGTACTTC
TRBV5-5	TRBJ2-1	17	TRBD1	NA	CASSPRDRGVLNNEQFF	TGTGCCAGCAGCCCCCGGGACAGGGGGGTACTCAATAATGAGCAGTTCTTC
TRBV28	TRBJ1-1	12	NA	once	CASSQRDTEAFF	TGTGCCAGCAGCCAGAGGGACACTGAAGCTTTCTTT
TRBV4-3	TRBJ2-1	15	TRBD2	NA	CASSHEPGLVNEQFF	TGCGCCAGCAGCCACGAACCGGGACTAGTTAATGAGCAGTTCTTC
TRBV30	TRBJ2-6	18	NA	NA	CAWSVPLGGGPGANVLTF	TGTGCCTGGAGTGTACCCCTTGGCGGAGGGCCCGGGGCCAACGTCCTGACTTTC
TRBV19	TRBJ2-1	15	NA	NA	CASSITWADIGEQFF	TGTGCCAGTAGTATAACCTGGGCTGATATTGGGGAGCAGTTCTTC
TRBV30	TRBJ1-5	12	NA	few	CAWNRGHQPQHF	TGTGCCTGGAATAGAGGCCATCAGCCCCAGCATTTT
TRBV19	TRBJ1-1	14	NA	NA	CASSITGKGTEAFF	TGTGCCAGTAGTATTACGGGGAAGGGAACTGAAGCTTTCTTT
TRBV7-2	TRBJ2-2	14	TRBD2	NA	CASRGLFQTGELFF	TGTGCCAGCAGGGGACTATTCCAGACCGGGGAGCTGTTTTTT
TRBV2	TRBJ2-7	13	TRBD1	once	CASAGTGPYEQYF	TGTGCCAGCGCCGGGACAGGGCCCTACGAGCAGTACTTC
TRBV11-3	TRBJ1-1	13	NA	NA	CASSLGRVTEAFF	TGTGCCAGCAGCTTAGGGAGGGTCACTGAAGCTTTCTTT
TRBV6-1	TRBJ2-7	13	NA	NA	CASSDTVGQEQYF	TGTGCCAGCAGTGACACAGTAGGTCAAGAGCAGTACTTC
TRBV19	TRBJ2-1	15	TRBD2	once	CASSRAGGPPNEQFF	TGTGCCAGTAGTCGAGCGGGGGGGCCTCCCAATGAGCAGTTCTTC
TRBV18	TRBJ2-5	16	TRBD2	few	CASSNPGLAGRETQYF	TGTGCCAGCTCAAATCCGGGACTAGCTGGGCGGGAGACCCAGTACTTC
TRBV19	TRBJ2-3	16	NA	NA	CASSMDLGANTDTQYF	TGTGCCAGTAGTATGGATCTGGGAGCCAACACAGATACGCAGTATTTT
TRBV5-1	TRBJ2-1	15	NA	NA	CASSGARASYNEQFF	TGCGCCAGCAGCGGCGCCAGGGCATCCTACAATGAGCAGTTCTTC
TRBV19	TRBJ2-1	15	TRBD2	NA	CATATSGSSYNEQFF	TGTGCCACCGCGACTAGCGGCAGCTCCTACAATGAGCAGTTCTTC
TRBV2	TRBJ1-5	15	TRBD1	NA	CASGWTGAGNQPQHF	TGTGCCAGCGGTTGGACAGGGGCAGGCAATCAGCCCCAGCATTTT
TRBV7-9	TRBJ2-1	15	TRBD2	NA	CASSYGTSAYNEQFF	TGTGCCAGCAGCTATGGGACTAGCGCATACAATGAGCAGTTCTTC
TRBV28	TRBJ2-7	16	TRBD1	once	CASSLDLETGGYEQYF	TGTGCCAGCAGTTTAGATTTGGAGACAGGGGGGTACGAGCAGTACTTC
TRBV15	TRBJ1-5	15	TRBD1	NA	CATSISAQGRQPQHF	TGTGCCACCAGCATTTCAGCACAGGGGAGACAGCCCCAGCATTTT
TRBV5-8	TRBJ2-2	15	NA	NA	CASSSTTSNTGELFF	TGTGCCAGCAGCTCCACGACATCGAACACCGGGGAGCTGTTTTTT
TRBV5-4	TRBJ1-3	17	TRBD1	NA	CASSFGSGGLGGNTIYF	TGTGCCAGCAGCTTTGGTTCAGGGGGCCTCGGTGGAAACACCATATATTTT
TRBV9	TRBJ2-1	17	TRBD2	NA	CASSVGPSGSSYNEQFF	TGTGCCAGCAGCGTAGGTCCTAGCGGGAGCTCCTACAATGAGCAGTTCTTC
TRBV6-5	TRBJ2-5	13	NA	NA	CASSYFTEETQYF	TGTGCCAGCAGTTACTTTACAGAAGAGACCCAGTACTTC
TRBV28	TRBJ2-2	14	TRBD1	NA	CASSLTGGTGELFF	TGTGCCAGCAGTTTAACAGGGGGGACCGGGGAGCTGTTTTTT
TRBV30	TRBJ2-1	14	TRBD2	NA	CAWRLAGGYNEQFF	TGTGCCTGGAGACTAGCGGGGGGTTACAATGAGCAGTTCTTC
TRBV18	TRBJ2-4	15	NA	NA	CASSPGRGTKNIQYF	TGTGCCAGCTCACCCGGTCGGGGGACCAAAAACATTCAGTACTTC